This passage covers 13 T cell receptor beta chains from one sample sequenced in a study. Using its own MiXCR run on the RT-PCR reads, TCRdb lists one record per CDR3 protein. Altogether hundreds of thousands of distinct CDR3 sequences are present, 13% to 15% being singletons, with the ten largest covering about 3.6%. The sequenced sample consisted of memory CD4+ T cells from blood. These receptors were collected from a female donor in good health, serving as a healthy control.

V gene TRBV15 combines with J gene TRBJ2-6; D tentatively fits TRBD1 or TRBD2 (6 bases each). The CDR3 length is 17 residues. Germline lookup yields CDR1 LNHNV and CDR2 YYDKDF (reference sequence). Trimming shortened V by 3 bases and J by 0 bases, and 12 bases separated the two germline ends. The CDR3 DNA is TGTGCCACCAGCAGGAGGGGGGCCATCTCTGGGGCCAACGTCCTGACTTTC. Translating gives CATSRRGAISGANVLTF.

This clonotype has just a few counts. The V gene is TRBV6-6, the J gene TRBJ1-3; no firm D call. CDR1 and CDR2 (germline): MNHNY, SVGAGI (reference sequence). The CDR3 is 16 residues long. The V and J ends lost 3 bases and 0 bases respectively, with 12 bases between them. CDR3 nucleotides: TGTGCCAGCAGTTATGGTAGGATTGACTCTGGAAACACCATATATTTT. This codes for CASSYGRIDSGNTIYF.

There are many counts of this clonotype. This chain connects TRBV6-6 to TRBJ2-1; no firm D call. Trimming stripped 8 bases from V and 0 bases from J, with 5 bases between. The CDR3 is 12 residues long. Germline CDR1 reads MNHNY; CDR2 reads SVGAGI (reference sequence). DNA for the CDR3: TGTGCCAGCTTTGACTCCTACAATGAGCAGTTCTTC. It codes for CASFDSYNEQFF.

J is TRBJ2-1 and V is TRBV18; 7 positions match TRBD2. V shed 1 base and J 0 bases; nucleotides not matched to a gene: 3. The CDR3 sequence is 16 residues long. Germline CDR1 reads KGHSH; CDR2 reads LQKENI. CDR3 in amino acids: CASSPRSGNSYNEQFF. In DNA form, the CDR3 reads TGTGCCAGCTCACCACGCAGCGGGAACTCCTACAATGAGCAGTTCTTC.

This clonotype was counted only a few times. The CDR3 bases are TGTGCCAGCGGATACTCCGCGAAGGGAAAACTGTTTTTT. Translation: CASGYSAKGKLFF. The V and J genes are TRBV6-5 and TRBJ1-4; D ambiguous. Between the trimmed V and J ends, which lost 8 bases and 10 bases, there was a span of 17 bases. Germline V gene sequence: CDR1 MNHEY, CDR2 SVGAGI. There are 13 residues in the CDR3.

This clonotype has ten or more counts. The chain uses TRBV4-1 and TRBJ1-2, with D perhaps TRBD1 (5 bases). Trimming left V 4 bases short and J 4 bases short, with 19 bases between. CDR3 length: 16 residues. Germline V CDR1 and CDR2: MGHRA, YSYEKL. CDR3 DNA sequence: TGCGCCAGCAGCCCTCCTGATGGATCGAGGGGCTATGGCTACACCTTC. Translating gives CASSPPDGSRGYGYTF.

The chain employs TRBV24-1 and TRBJ1-4, with a tentative D call TRBD1 (6 bases). The V and J ends lost 5 bases and 6 bases respectively, with 15 bases between them. The CDR3 extends over 15 amino acids. Germline V CDR1 and CDR2: KGHDR, SFDVKD. The CDR3 reads CATSAGGPGHEKLFF. CDR3 nucleotides: TGTGCCACCAGTGCCGGGGGCCCAGGCCATGAAAAACTGTTTTTT.

This clonotype was recorded a few times. J is TRBJ2-1 and V is TRBV6-1; a possible D gene is TRBD1 (6 bases). The CDR3 has 15 residues. The V gene's germline CDR1 is MNHNS and CDR2 SASEGT. Trimming removed 6 bases at V and 4 bases at J, with 16 bases between. The CDR3 sequence is CASSKIADRYNEQFF. CDR3 sequence (DNA): TGTGCCAGCAGCAAGATAGCTGACAGGTACAATGAGCAGTTCTTC.

This clonotype was seen many times. For the CDR3, the DNA is TGCGCCAGCCAAGGTCGGGAGGGCCTCCGAACCTACAATGAGCAGTTCTTC. It is translated as CASQGREGLRTYNEQFF. The rearrangement uses TRBV5-1 and TRBJ2-1; the match to TRBD2 covers 8 bases. The germline V gene has CDR1 SGHRS and CDR2 YFSETQ. This CDR3 spans 17 amino acids. Trimming at V came to 7 bases and at J to 2 bases, leaving 14 bases not matched to a gene.

In its sample, this clonotype was seen many times. The chain uses TRBV27 and TRBJ1-1; a possible D gene is TRBD1 (5 bases). V was pared by 4 bases and J by 3 bases, with 9 bases between. CDR1 and CDR2 (germline): MNHEY, SMNVEV (reference sequence). The CDR3 has 13 residues. In nucleotides, the CDR3 is TGTGCCAGCAGTTGGGGGGAACACACTGAAGCTTTCTTT. It is translated as CASSWGEHTEAFF.

This clonotype was counted between two and nine times. The chain has TRBV9 and TRBJ1-6; D not resolved. Germline CDR1 and CDR2: SGDLS and YYNGEE. V was cut by 3 bases and J by 8 bases, with 6 bases left in between. The CDR3 sequence is 12 residues long. The CDR3 reads CASSDGDSPLHF. The CDR3, as DNA: TGTGCCAGCAGCGACGGGGATTCACCCCTCCACTTT.

There are a few counts of this clonotype. The J gene is TRBJ2-2, the V gene TRBV20-1, with 9 bases matching TRBD1. The V segment lost 6 bases and the J segment 4 bases; nucleotides outside the gene matches: 12. This CDR3 contains 16 residues. Germline CDR1 and CDR2: DFQATT and SNEGSKA (reference sequence). The CDR3 spells CSAPDRGQRGTGELFF. CDR3 coding DNA: TGCAGTGCCCCGGACAGGGGCCAGCGGGGCACCGGGGAGCTGTTTTTT.

This clonotype showed up many times. The chain joins TRBV24-1 to TRBJ2-1, with D possibly TRBD2 on 6 matching bases. Germline V lookup: CDR1 KGHDR, CDR2 SFDVKD. V shed 4 bases and J shed 9 bases, with 9 bases lying between them. This CDR3 contains 12 residues. The CDR3 spells CATSEQGGEQFF. The DNA for the CDR3 is TGTGCCACCAGTGAGCAGGGAGGTGAGCAGTTCTTC.